This is a list of T cell receptor beta chains from one sample in a study of PD-1 blockade in classical Hodgkin lymphoma. TCRdb's copy holds only in-frame clones and misses some; the assay was immunoSEQ multiplex PCR. The sample has 25,000 to 30,000 clones; 60% to 75% are singletons. This specimen consisted of peripheral blood mononuclear cells (PBMCs), obtained before the second cycle of nivolumab. Receptors originate from a human donor with classical Hodgkin lymphoma. CDR3s include the opening cysteine and the closing phenylalanine or tryptophan. D genes are given only for firm matches. Clone size is stated in some rows and not others, as once, few, many or a class when expanded.

j_call: TRBJ2-5
cdr3_length: 13
clone_size: once
d_call: .
v_call: TRBV7-3
cdr3_aa: CASSYGAQETQYF
cdr3_nt: TGTGCCAGCAGCTACGGGGCACAAGAGACCCAGTACTTC

j_call: TRBJ1-1
cdr3_length: 15
clone_size: .
d_call: .
v_call: TRBV11-2
cdr3_aa: CASSFRTRGNTEAFF
cdr3_nt: TGTGCCAGCAGCTTTCGGACGCGGGGGAACACTGAAGCTTTCTTT

j_call: TRBJ2-5
cdr3_length: 13
clone_size: .
d_call: .
v_call: TRBV9
cdr3_aa: CASSVGLGETQYF
cdr3_nt: TGTGCCAGCAGCGTAGGACTAGGAGAGACCCAGTACTTC

j_call: TRBJ2-3
cdr3_length: 13
clone_size: few
d_call: .
v_call: TRBV6-5
cdr3_aa: CASSYSGTDTQYF
cdr3_nt: TGTGCCAGCAGTTACTCTGGCACAGATACGCAGTATTTT

j_call: TRBJ1-3
cdr3_length: 15
clone_size: .
d_call: TRBD1
v_call: TRBV10-2
cdr3_aa: CASNRQGRAGNTIYF
cdr3_nt: TGCGCCAGCAATCGACAGGGAAGAGCTGGAAACACCATATATTTT

j_call: TRBJ2-3
cdr3_length: 12
clone_size: .
d_call: .
v_call: TRBV18
cdr3_aa: CASSKVTDTQYF
cdr3_nt: TGTGCCAGCTCAAAGGTCACAGATACGCAGTATTTT

j_call: TRBJ1-2
cdr3_length: 13
clone_size: .
d_call: .
v_call: TRBV5-1
cdr3_aa: CASSLTANYGYTF
cdr3_nt: TGCGCCAGCAGCTTGACAGCTAACTATGGCTACACCTTC

j_call: TRBJ2-1
cdr3_length: 19
clone_size: .
d_call: .
v_call: TRBV4-1
cdr3_aa: CASSQKGTHEGLSWDEQFF
cdr3_nt: TGCGCCAGCAGCCAAAAAGGGACTCACGAAGGGCTGAGTTGGGATGAGCAGTTCTTC

j_call: TRBJ1-1
cdr3_length: 14
clone_size: .
d_call: .
v_call: TRBV7-9
cdr3_aa: CASSLEGGNTEAFF
cdr3_nt: TGTGCCAGCAGCTTAGAGGGGGGGAACACTGAAGCTTTCTTT

j_call: TRBJ2-3
cdr3_length: 16
clone_size: .
d_call: TRBD2
v_call: TRBV5-1
cdr3_aa: CASSRGLAGGQDTQYF
cdr3_nt: TGCGCCAGCAGCCGCGGACTAGCGGGGGGGCAGGATACGCAGTATTTT

j_call: TRBJ1-2
cdr3_length: 15
clone_size: .
d_call: .
v_call: TRBV2
cdr3_aa: CASMRQETFNYGYTF
cdr3_nt: TGTGCCAGCATGAGACAGGAGACTTTTAACTATGGCTACACCTTC

j_call: TRBJ2-2
cdr3_length: 12
clone_size: .
d_call: .
v_call: TRBV19
cdr3_aa: CASNGGAGELFF
cdr3_nt: TGTGCCAGTAACGGGGGTGCCGGGGAGCTGTTTTTT

j_call: TRBJ2-7
cdr3_length: 12
clone_size: .
d_call: .
v_call: TRBV30
cdr3_aa: CAWSTGSYEQYF
cdr3_nt: TGTGCCTGGAGTACCGGGAGTTACGAGCAGTACTTC

j_call: TRBJ1-2
cdr3_length: 12
clone_size: few
d_call: .
v_call: TRBV12-5
cdr3_aa: CASGLGNYGYTF
cdr3_nt: TGTGCTAGTGGACTGGGGAACTATGGCTACACCTTC

j_call: TRBJ2-7
cdr3_length: 14
clone_size: .
d_call: .
v_call: TRBV9
cdr3_aa: CASSRTARGDEQYF
cdr3_nt: TGTGCCAGCAGCCGAACGGCTAGGGGCGACGAGCAGTACTTC

j_call: TRBJ1-1
cdr3_length: 14
clone_size: large
d_call: .
v_call: TRBV6-5
cdr3_aa: CASSYTGRIAEAFF
cdr3_nt: TGTGCCAGCAGTTACACAGGGAGGATCGCTGAAGCTTTCTTT

j_call: TRBJ1-2
cdr3_length: 13
clone_size: .
d_call: .
v_call: TRBV6-4
cdr3_aa: CASSATGFSSYTF
cdr3_nt: TGTGCCAGCAGTGCAACAGGGTTCAGTAGCTACACCTTC

j_call: TRBJ1-2
cdr3_length: 15
clone_size: .
d_call: TRBD1
v_call: TRBV6-1
cdr3_aa: CASSESLTGGIGYTF
cdr3_nt: TGTGCCAGCAGTGAGTCCCTGACAGGGGGCATTGGCTACACCTTC

j_call: TRBJ1-3
cdr3_length: 15
clone_size: .
d_call: .
v_call: TRBV28
cdr3_aa: CASSPSGGSGNTIYF
cdr3_nt: TGTGCCAGCAGTCCGAGTGGGGGCTCTGGAAACACCATATATTTT

j_call: TRBJ2-3
cdr3_length: 15
clone_size: .
d_call: .
v_call: TRBV4-3
cdr3_aa: CASSQGGRGADTQYF
cdr3_nt: TGCGCCAGCAGCCAAGGGGGTAGGGGTGCAGATACGCAGTATTTT

j_call: TRBJ2-2
cdr3_length: 16
clone_size: .
d_call: .
v_call: TRBV19
cdr3_aa: CASSILGGGVTGELFF
cdr3_nt: TGTGCCAGTAGTATTCTGGGTGGGGGAGTCACCGGGGAGCTGTTTTTT

j_call: TRBJ2-4
cdr3_length: 16
clone_size: .
d_call: .
v_call: TRBV18
cdr3_aa: CASSLQPHLAKNIQYF
cdr3_nt: TGTGCCAGCTCATTACAACCCCACCTAGCCAAAAACATTCAGTACTTC

j_call: TRBJ2-1
cdr3_length: 15
clone_size: few
d_call: TRBD2
v_call: TRBV7-2
cdr3_aa: CASSWTSGKAGEQFF
cdr3_nt: TGTGCCAGCAGCTGGACTAGCGGGAAGGCGGGCGAGCAGTTCTTC

j_call: TRBJ1-1
cdr3_length: 11
clone_size: .
d_call: .
v_call: TRBV28
cdr3_aa: CASQRNTEAFF
cdr3_nt: TGTGCCAGCCAGCGGAACACTGAAGCTTTCTTT

j_call: TRBJ2-7
cdr3_length: 14
clone_size: .
d_call: .
v_call: TRBV6-5
cdr3_aa: CASSYSPVTDEQYF
cdr3_nt: TGTGCCAGCAGTTACAGCCCCGTGACGGACGAGCAGTACTTC

j_call: TRBJ2-5
cdr3_length: 16
clone_size: .
d_call: TRBD1
v_call: TRBV7-6
cdr3_aa: CASSLDWTGRLKTQYF
cdr3_nt: TGTGCCAGCAGCTTAGACTGGACAGGGCGGTTAAAGACCCAGTACTTC